This T cell receptor beta chain was sequenced for a study of T cells in Graves' hyperthyroidism and ophthalmopathy. Turning to the study itself: Pretreatment peripheral blood was obtained at initial diagnosis.

Using RNA transcripts as the source, TCR beta CDR3 regions were amplified. With the HTBI primer set, the TCR CDR3 went through a first round of RT-PCR. MiXCR, run by TCRdb on the multiplex PCR reads, gives a single entry per CDR3 protein. The sample consists of roughly 300,000 distinct CDR3 sequences, 15% to 20% of them appearing once. This clonotype was seen many times. V trimming: 3 bases; J trimming: 7 bases; junction bases outside the gene matches: 14. The CDR3 is made up of 17 amino acids. The study defined stable Graves' hyperthyroidism as no ophthalmopathy progression within 18 months. The study enrolled patients aged 18 to 65 with newly diagnosed hyperthyroidism of under 2 months' duration.

The rearrangement joins TRBV12-3 or TRBV12-4 to TRBJ2-1, with TRBD2 matching over 8 bases. This receptor was obtained from a woman aged 45-60 years with Graves' hyperthyroidism. The sample consisted of blood. In nucleotides, the CDR3 is TGTGCCAGCAGTTTTCTCGGCATTAGCGGGAAAGGGAATGAGCAGTTCTTC. Translation: CASSFLGISGKGNEQFF.